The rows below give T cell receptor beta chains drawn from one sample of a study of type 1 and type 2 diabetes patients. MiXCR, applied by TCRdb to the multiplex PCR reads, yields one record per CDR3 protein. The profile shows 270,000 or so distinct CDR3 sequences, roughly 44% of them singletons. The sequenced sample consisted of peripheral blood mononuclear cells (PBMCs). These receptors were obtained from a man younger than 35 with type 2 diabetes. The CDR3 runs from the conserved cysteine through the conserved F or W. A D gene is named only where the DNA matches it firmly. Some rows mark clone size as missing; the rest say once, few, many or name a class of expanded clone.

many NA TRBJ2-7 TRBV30 CAWEEGVEQYF TGTGCCTGGGAGGAGGGGGTCGAGCAGTACTTC
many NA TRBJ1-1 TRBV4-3 CASSQGGQMNTEAFF TGCGCCAGCAGCCAGGGGGGACAAATGAACACTGAAGCTTTCTTT
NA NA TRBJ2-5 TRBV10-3 CAIRPGTQETQYF TGTGCCATCAGGCCAGGGACTCAAGAGACCCAGTACTTC
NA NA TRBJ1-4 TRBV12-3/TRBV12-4 CASTEFIAGEKLFF TGTGCCAGCACCGAATTCATCGCGGGTGAAAAACTGTTTTTT
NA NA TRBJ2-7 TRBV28 CASSPRMRVGSYEQYF TGTGCCAGCAGCCCTAGAATGAGAGTCGGCTCCTACGAGCAGTACTTC
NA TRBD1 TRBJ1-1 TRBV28 CAIRQGAMSTEAFF TGTGCCATCCGACAGGGGGCGATGTCCACTGAAGCTTTCTTT
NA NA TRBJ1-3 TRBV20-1 CSAPSGNTIYF TGCAGTGCCCCCTCCGGAAACACCATATATTTT
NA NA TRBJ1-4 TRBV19 CASSSGTQNEKLFF TGTGCCAGTAGTAGCGGGACACAGAATGAAAAACTGTTTTTT
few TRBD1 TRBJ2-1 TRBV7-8 CASSLEGQEYNEQFF TGTGCCAGCAGCTTAGAGGGACAGGAGTACAATGAGCAGTTCTTC
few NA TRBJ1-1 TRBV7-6 CASSLGGVWGEAFF TGTGCCAGCAGCTTAGGCGGGGTCTGGGGTGAAGCTTTCTTT
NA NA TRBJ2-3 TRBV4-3 CASSQITSRGDTQYF TGCGCCAGCAGCCAAATAACTAGCAGGGGAGATACGCAGTATTTT
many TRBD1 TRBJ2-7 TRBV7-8 CASSQGQVRSYEQYF TGTGCCAGCAGCCAGGGACAGGTCAGATCCTACGAGCAGTACTTC